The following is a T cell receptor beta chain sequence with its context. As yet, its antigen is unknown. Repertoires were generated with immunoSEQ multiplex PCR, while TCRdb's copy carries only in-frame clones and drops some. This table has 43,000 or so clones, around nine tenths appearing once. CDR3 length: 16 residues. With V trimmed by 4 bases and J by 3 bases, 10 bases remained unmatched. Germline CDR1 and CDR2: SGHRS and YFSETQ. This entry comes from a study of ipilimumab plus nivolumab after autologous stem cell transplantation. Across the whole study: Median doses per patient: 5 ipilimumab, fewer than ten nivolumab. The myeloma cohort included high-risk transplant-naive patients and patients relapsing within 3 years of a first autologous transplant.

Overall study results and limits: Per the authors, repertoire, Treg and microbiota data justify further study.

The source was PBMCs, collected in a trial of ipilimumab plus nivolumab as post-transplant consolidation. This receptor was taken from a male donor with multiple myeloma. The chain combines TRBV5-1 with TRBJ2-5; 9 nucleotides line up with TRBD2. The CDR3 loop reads CASSRAGGRREETQYF. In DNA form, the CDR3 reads TGCGCCAGCAGCCGGGCGGGGGGGCGACGAGAAGAGACCCAGTACTTC.